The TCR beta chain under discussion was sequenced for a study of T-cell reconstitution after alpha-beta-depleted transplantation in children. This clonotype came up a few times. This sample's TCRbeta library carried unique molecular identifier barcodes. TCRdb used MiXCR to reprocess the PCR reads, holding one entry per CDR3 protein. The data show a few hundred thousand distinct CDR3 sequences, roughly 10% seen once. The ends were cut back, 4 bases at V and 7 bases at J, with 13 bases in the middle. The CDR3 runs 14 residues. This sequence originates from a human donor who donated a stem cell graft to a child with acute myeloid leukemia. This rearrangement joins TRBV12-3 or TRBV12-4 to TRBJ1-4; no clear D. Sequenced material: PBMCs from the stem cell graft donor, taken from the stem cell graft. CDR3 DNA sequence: TGTGCCAGCAGTTCGGCGGGTTTATTTGAAAAACTGTTTTTT. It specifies CASSSAGLFEKLFF.